The 24 T cell receptor beta chains below come from one sample, sequenced in a study of siplizumab effects on memory and regulatory T cells. Using immunoSEQ multiplex PCR, the repertoire was profiled, and TCRdb retains in-frame clones only, with some absent. The top ten hold more than 1.5% of the sample, which has just under 85,000 clones, about 91% seen once. The sample consisted of Tregs sorted from blood. The receptor source for this set is a human donor in good health.

The V and J genes are TRBV7-9 and TRBJ2-5; a possible D gene is TRBD2 (5 bases). The V and J ends lost 4 bases and 0 bases respectively, with 18 bases between them. Germline V CDR1 and CDR2: SEHNR, FQNEAQ (reference sequence). CDR3 size: 17 residues. Here the CDR3 reads CASSSPLTGLNQETQYF. CDR3 sequence (DNA): TGTGCCAGCAGCTCACCTTTGACGGGATTAAACCAAGAGACCCAGTACTTC. Full variable domain (rest looked up from reference TRBV7-9 and TRBJ2-5): DTGVSQNPRHKITKRGQNVTFRCDPISEHNRLYWYRQTLGQGPEFLTYFQNEAQLEKSRLLSDRFSAERPKGSFSTLEIQRTEQGDSAMYLCASSSPLTGLNQETQYFGPGTRLLVL.

This chain uses TRBV19 with TRBJ2-4; no firm D call. Germline V CDR1 and CDR2: LNHDA, SQIVND (reference sequence). Trimming removed 5 bases at V and 7 bases at J, with 12 bases between. This CDR3 spans 13 amino acids. This CDR3 is CASSLSPRNIQYF. CDR3 sequence (DNA): TGTGCCAGTAGTCTGTCCCCTCGGAACATTCAGTACTTC.

The chain carries TRBV4-1 and TRBJ2-1; possibly TRBD1 for D (6 bases). Germline V lookup: CDR1 MGHRA, CDR2 YSYEKL. The CDR3 loop spans 14 amino acids. The V and J ends lost 6 bases and 8 bases respectively, with 17 bases between them. The CDR3 bases are TGCGCCAGCAGTGAAACAGGGTCGTGGGATGAGCAGTTCTTC. Translated, it gives CASSETGSWDEQFF.

This clone was seen a handful of times. V usage is TRBV2 and J usage is TRBJ1-1, with D hard to call. Germline lookup yields CDR1 SNHLY and CDR2 FYNNEI. With 7 bases removed from V and 1 base from J, the gap between germline ends came to 7 bases. The CDR3 extends over 12 amino acids. CDR3 residues: CASTPANTEAFF. The CDR3 DNA sequence: TGTGCCAGCACCCCGGCGAACACTGAAGCTTTCTTT.

This chain links TRBV7-2 with TRBJ2-2; 9 bases are a match to TRBD2. Germline CDR1 reads SGHTA; CDR2 reads FQGNSA. This CDR3 has 16 residues. Trimming took 5 bases from V and 5 from J; bases not matched to a gene: 9. The CDR3 bases are TGTGCCAGCAGCCCTATGGCGGGGGGGCCGACCGGGGAGCTGTTTTTT. Translation: CASSPMAGGPTGELFF. The whole variable domain, remainder taken from reference TRBV7-2 and TRBJ2-2, is GAGVSQSPSNKVTEKGKDVELRCDPISGHTALYWYRQSLGQGLEFLIYFQGNSAPDKSGLPSDRFSAERTGGSVSTLTIQRTQQEDSAVYLCASSPMAGGPTGELFFGEGSRLTVL.

The J gene is TRBJ2-7, the V gene TRBV27, with D possibly TRBD1 on 6 matching bases. Germline V gene lookup returns CDR1 MNHEY and CDR2 SMNVEV (reference sequence). Trimming removed 6 bases at V and 6 bases at J, with 18 bases between. The CDR3 totals 14 residues. CDR3 in amino acids: CASRPGTLRSEQYF. For the CDR3, the DNA is TGTGCCAGCAGACCCGGGACATTGCGGAGCGAGCAGTACTTC.

The V call is TRBV6-5, the J call TRBJ1-3; a weak D match, TRBD1 (6 bases). V was clipped by 5 bases and J by 0 bases, with 8 bases between them. The germline V gene encodes CDR1 MNHEY and CDR2 SVGAGI. CDR3 length equals 14 residues. This chain's CDR3 is CASSDRISGNTIYF. The CDR3 bases are TGTGCCAGCAGTGACAGGATCTCTGGAAACACCATATATTTT.

The V call is TRBV7-9, the J call TRBJ2-5; D not resolved. The CDR3 spans 14 residues. V lost 6 bases and J lost 0, with 11 bases in between. The V gene's germline CDR1 is SEHNR and CDR2 FQNEAQ (reference sequence). The CDR3 DNA is TGTGCCAGCAGAACTGCCGGTCACCAAGAGACCCAGTACTTC. Its protein is CASRTAGHQETQYF.

The chain combines TRBV4-1 with TRBJ2-5, with 9 bases lining up with TRBD2. After removal of 2 bases from V and 2 bases from J, the junction contained 9 bases not matched to a gene. Germline V gene lookup returns CDR1 MGHRA and CDR2 YSYEKL. This CDR3 is 17 amino acids long. Here the CDR3 DNA reads TGCGCCAGCAGCCAACCAGTTGGGCTAGCGGGGCAAGAGACCCAGTACTTC. It specifies CASSQPVGLAGQETQYF.

The chain employs TRBV15 and TRBJ2-4, with 7 bases matching TRBD2. The J segment lost 7 bases and the V segment lost 0 bases, leaving 6 bases of the junction unmatched. The germline CDR1 and CDR2 sequences are LNHNV and YYDKDF (reference sequence). The CDR3 consists of 15 residues. This chain's CDR3 is CATSREGRGINIQYF. The DNA for the CDR3 is TGTGCCACCAGCAGAGAGGGGCGGGGGATTAACATTCAGTACTTC. The full variable domain, rest sourced from reference TRBV15 and TRBJ2-4, is DAMVIQNPRYQVTQFGKPVTLSCSQTLNHNVMYWYQQKSSQAPKLLFHYYDKDFNNEADTPDNFQSRRPNTSFCFLDIRSPGLGDTAMYLCATSREGRGINIQYFGAGTRLSVL.

The chain has TRBV4-1 and TRBJ2-1, with TRBD2 as a possible D gene (6 bases). Germline assignment: CDR1 MGHRA and CDR2 YSYEKL. This CDR3 comprises 18 residues. The ends were cut back, 0 bases at V and 4 bases at J, with 19 bases in the middle. The CDR3 coding sequence is TGCGCCAGCAGCCAAGATAAGGCCGGTAGCGGCCGTTACAATGAGCAGTTCTTC. Protein sequence: CASSQDKAGSGRYNEQFF.

This clone was found once. The rearrangement joins TRBV11-2 to TRBJ1-4, with a possible D match to TRBD1 (6 bases). V was cut by 5 bases and J by 8 bases, with 24 bases left in between. The CDR3 is made up of 17 amino acids. CDR1 is SGHAT, CDR2 FQNNGV, per germline. The CDR3 reads CASSDPGAGAQVEKLFF. DNA of the CDR3: TGTGCCAGCAGCGACCCAGGGGCGGGTGCTCAGGTGGAAAAACTGTTTTTT.

This rearrangement joins TRBV2 to TRBJ1-2; no definite D call. This CDR3 is built from 12 residues. Trimming removed 11 bases from V and 11 bases from J, with 21 bases in between. Germline V CDR1 and CDR2: SNHLY, FYNNEI. The CDR3 DNA sequence: TGTGCCGGACGGCAGAAAACCTATCGGTACACCTTC. It translates to CAGRQKTYRYTF.

This clone has more than one count but fewer than ten. The chain combines TRBV30 with TRBJ1-2, with a weak D call TRBD1 (6 bases). The CDR3 extends over 14 amino acids. The germline gives CDR1 GTSNPN, CDR2 SVGIG (reference sequence). V gave up 2 bases and J gave up 8 bases, with 18 bases separating them. The CDR3 spells CAWSFGGATVGYTF. CDR3 coding DNA: TGTGCCTGGAGTTTCGGGGGCGCGACGGTCGGCTACACCTTC.

The CDR3 here is CASSLVPLGTYGYTF. Here the CDR3 DNA reads TGTGCCAGCAGCTTAGTCCCCCTTGGGACCTATGGCTACACCTTC. The chain links TRBV7-9 to TRBJ1-2, with a possible D match to TRBD1 (5 bases). This CDR3 region has 15 residues. CDR1 SEHNR and CDR2 FQNEAQ come from the germline V gene (reference sequence). V gave up 1 base and J gave up 4 bases, with 13 bases separating them.

The chain uses TRBV6-1 and TRBJ1-2; TRBD1 matches at 9 bases. The J segment lost 4 bases and the V segment lost 5 bases, leaving 8 bases of the junction unmatched. The V gene's germline CDR1 is MNHNS and CDR2 SASEGT. The CDR3 runs to 15 residues. CDR3 in DNA: TGTGCCAGCAGTCGACAGGGGGGAGACTTCTATGGCTACACCTTC. Its translation is CASSRQGGDFYGYTF.

The sample holds one count of this clone. The chain combines TRBV7-6 with TRBJ2-7; 10 bases line up with TRBD1. V shed 1 base, J shed 5 bases, and the junction held 5 bases outside the gene matches. Germline V gene sequence: CDR1 SGHVS, CDR2 FNYEAQ. The CDR3 length is 15 residues. The CDR3 nucleotides read TGTGCCAGCAGCTTAGGCGACAGGGGGCTCGACGAGCAGTACTTC. Translating it yields CASSLGDRGLDEQYF. The whole variable domain, remainder taken from reference TRBV7-6 and TRBJ2-7, is GAGVSQSPRYKVTKRGQDVALRCDPISGHVSLYWYRQALGQGPEFLTYFNYEAQQDKSGLPNDRFSAERPEGSISTLTIQRTEQRDSAMYRCASSLGDRGLDEQYFGPGTRLTVT.

The V call is TRBV5-1, the J call TRBJ2-1; TRBD1 matches at 10 bases. Germline V lookup: CDR1 SGHRS, CDR2 YFSETQ. J lost 5 bases, V lost 4 bases, and 9 bases had no gene match. This CDR3 has 16 residues. CDR3 loop: CASSPDRGPRDNEQFF. The CDR3 region has the DNA TGCGCCAGCAGCCCTGACAGGGGGCCTCGGGACAATGAGCAGTTCTTC.

This chain links TRBV10-3 with TRBJ2-2; D may be TRBD1 or TRBD2 (5 bases each). Germline V gene sequence: CDR1 ENHRY, CDR2 SYGVKD. Trimming removed 0 bases from V and 1 base from J, with 15 bases in between. The CDR3 runs to 18 residues. CDR3 in DNA: TGTGCCATCAGTGAGTCGATAGGGGACGCAATGAACACCGGGGAGCTGTTTTTT. Residues: CAISESIGDAMNTGELFF.

This clone has just one count. The rearrangement joins TRBV7-2 to TRBJ1-5; 9 positions agree with TRBD1. CDR3 length equals 13 residues. Trimming at V came to 4 bases and at J to 9 bases, leaving 4 bases not matched to a gene. CDR1 SGHTA and CDR2 FQGNSA come from the germline V gene. CDR3 region: CASSSQGQGPQHF. CDR3 DNA sequence: TGTGCCAGCAGCTCCCAGGGACAGGGGCCCCAGCATTTT.

This chain links TRBV21-1 with TRBJ2-7; the table assigns TRBD1, which was not confirmed against the DNA. TRBV21-1 is a pseudogene. This CDR3 has 17 residues. CDR3 nucleotide sequence: TGTGCCAGCAGCAAAGCAGGCGTTCGGACAGTCAAATACGAGCAGTACTTC. Protein sequence: CASSKAGVRTVKYEQYF.

The chain uses TRBV7-2 and TRBJ1-6; D remains ambiguous. Germline CDR1 is SGHTA and CDR2 is FQGNSA. V dropped 5 bases and J dropped 9 bases, with 17 bases sitting between them. The CDR3 sequence is 15 residues long. CDR3 amino acids: CASSLGRTTFSPLHF. CDR3 sequence (DNA): TGTGCCAGCAGCCTAGGACGGACGACTTTTTCACCCCTCCACTTT.

The V and J genes are TRBV5-1 and TRBJ2-7; unclear D gene. Per germline, CDR1 SGHRS and CDR2 YFSETQ. The CDR3 consists of 12 residues. V shed 0 bases and J shed 2 bases, with 3 bases lying between them. Here the CDR3 DNA reads TGCGCCAGCAGCTTGGTCCCCTACGAGCAGTACTTC. This sequence encodes CASSLVPYEQYF.

This clone was counted a single time. V is TRBV7-9 and J is TRBJ1-5; 11 bases fit TRBD1. The CDR3 consists of 17 residues. J lost 5 bases, V lost 5 bases, and 11 bases had no gene match. Germline values: CDR1 SEHNR, CDR2 FQNEAQ (reference sequence). The DNA of the CDR3 is TGTGCCAGCAGCCAAGCGCTCGGACAGGGGGCGTATCAGCCCCAGCATTTT. Translation gives CASSQALGQGAYQPQHF.